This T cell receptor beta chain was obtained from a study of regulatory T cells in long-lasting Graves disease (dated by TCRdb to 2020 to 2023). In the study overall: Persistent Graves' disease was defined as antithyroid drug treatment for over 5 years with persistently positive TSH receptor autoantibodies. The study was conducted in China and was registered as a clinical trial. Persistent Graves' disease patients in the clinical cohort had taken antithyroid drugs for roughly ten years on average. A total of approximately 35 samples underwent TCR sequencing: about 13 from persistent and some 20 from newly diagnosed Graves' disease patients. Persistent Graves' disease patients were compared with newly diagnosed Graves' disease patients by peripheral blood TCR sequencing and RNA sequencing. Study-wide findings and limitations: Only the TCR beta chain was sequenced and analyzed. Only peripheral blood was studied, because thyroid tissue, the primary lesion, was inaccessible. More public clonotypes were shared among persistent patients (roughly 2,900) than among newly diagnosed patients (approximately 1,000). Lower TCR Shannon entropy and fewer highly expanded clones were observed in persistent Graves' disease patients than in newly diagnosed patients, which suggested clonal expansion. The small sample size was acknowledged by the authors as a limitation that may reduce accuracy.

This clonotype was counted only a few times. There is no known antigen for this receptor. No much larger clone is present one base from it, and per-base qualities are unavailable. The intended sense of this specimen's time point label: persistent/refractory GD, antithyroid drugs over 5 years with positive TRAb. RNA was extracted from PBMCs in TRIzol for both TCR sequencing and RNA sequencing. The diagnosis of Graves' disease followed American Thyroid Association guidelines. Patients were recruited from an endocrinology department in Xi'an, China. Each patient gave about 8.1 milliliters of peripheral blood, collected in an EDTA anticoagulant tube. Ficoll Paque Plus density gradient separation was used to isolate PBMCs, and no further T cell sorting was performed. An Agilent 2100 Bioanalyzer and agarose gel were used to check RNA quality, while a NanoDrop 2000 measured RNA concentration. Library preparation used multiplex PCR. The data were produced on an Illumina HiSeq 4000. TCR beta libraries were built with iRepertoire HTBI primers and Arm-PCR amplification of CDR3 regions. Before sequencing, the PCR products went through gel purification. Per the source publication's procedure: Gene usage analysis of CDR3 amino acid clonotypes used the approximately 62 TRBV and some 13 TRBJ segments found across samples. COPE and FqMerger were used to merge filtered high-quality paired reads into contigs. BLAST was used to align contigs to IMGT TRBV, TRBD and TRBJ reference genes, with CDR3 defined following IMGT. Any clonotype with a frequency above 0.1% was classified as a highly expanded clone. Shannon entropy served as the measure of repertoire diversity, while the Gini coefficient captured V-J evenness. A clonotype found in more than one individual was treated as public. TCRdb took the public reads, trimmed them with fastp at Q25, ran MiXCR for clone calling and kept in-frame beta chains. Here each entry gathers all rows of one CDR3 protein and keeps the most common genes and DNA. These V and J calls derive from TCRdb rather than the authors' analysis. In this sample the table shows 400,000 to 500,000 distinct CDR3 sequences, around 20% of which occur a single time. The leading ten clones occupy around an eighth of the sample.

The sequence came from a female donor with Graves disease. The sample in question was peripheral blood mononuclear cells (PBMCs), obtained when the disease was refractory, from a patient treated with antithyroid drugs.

The CDR3 is CASSQTSGRDETQYF. At the DNA level, the sequence is TGCGCCAGCAGCCAAACCAGCGGGAGGGACGAGACCCAGTACTTC. The chain is assembled from TRBV4-1 and TRBJ2-5, with TRBD2 identical over 10 junction bases. V is pruned by 2 bases and J by 5 bases, leaving 5 bases of the junction without a gene match. CDR1 and CDR2 are drawn from the germline V gene: MGHRA, YSYEKL. The CDR3 runs 15 amino acids, cysteine and phenylalanine included. Only the CDR3 part of the read is kept: 45 bases, read in frame from the first base.